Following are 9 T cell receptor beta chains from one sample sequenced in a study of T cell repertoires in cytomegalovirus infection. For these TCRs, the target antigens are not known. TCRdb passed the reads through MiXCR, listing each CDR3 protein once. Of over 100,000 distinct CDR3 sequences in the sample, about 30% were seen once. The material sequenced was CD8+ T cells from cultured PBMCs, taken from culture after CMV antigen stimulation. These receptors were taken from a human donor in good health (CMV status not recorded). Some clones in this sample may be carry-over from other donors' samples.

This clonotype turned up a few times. The CDR3 bases are TGTGCCAGCAGTGACCCCTCGACAGGGACTTCCTATGGCTACACCTTC. Protein: CASSDPSTGTSYGYTF. The chain links TRBV2 to TRBJ1-2; TRBD1 agrees at 7 bases. This CDR3 has 16 amino acids. The trim removed 3 bases at V and 4 bases at J, leaving 11 bases unmatched. CDR1 and CDR2 (germline): SNHLY, FYNNEI. The full variable domain, its missing parts supplied by reference TRBV2 and TRBJ1-2, is EPEVTQTPSHQVTQMGQEVILRCVPISNHLYFYWYRQILGQKVEFLVSFYNNEISEKSEIFDDQFSVERPDGSNFTLKIRSTKLEDSAMYFCASSDPSTGTSYGYTFGSGTRLTVV.

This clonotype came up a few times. The CDR3 loop is CASSFGTGNNEQFF. The DNA for the CDR3 is TGCGCCAGCAGCTTCGGGACAGGGAACAATGAGCAGTTCTTC. The chain is built from TRBV4-1 and TRBJ2-1; TRBD1 aligns across 9 bases. CDR3 size: 14 residues. Germline V gene sequence: CDR1 MGHRA, CDR2 YSYEKL. V lost 5 bases to trimming and J lost 5 bases; unmatched junction nucleotides: 4.

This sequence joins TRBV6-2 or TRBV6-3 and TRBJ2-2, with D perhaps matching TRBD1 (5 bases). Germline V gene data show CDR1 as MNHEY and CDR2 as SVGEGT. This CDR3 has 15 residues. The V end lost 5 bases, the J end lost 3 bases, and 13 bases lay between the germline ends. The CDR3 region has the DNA TGTGCCAGCAGTACCGACAGATCGTACACCGGGGAGCTGTTTTTT. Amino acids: CASSTDRSYTGELFF.

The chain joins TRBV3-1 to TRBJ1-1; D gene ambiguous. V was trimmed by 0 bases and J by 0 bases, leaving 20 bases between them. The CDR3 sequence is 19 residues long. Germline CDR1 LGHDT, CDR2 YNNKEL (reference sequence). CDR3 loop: CASSQEFPPGNRMNTEAFF. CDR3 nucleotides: TGTGCCAGCAGCCAAGAATTCCCGCCGGGGAATCGAATGAACACTGAAGCTTTCTTT.

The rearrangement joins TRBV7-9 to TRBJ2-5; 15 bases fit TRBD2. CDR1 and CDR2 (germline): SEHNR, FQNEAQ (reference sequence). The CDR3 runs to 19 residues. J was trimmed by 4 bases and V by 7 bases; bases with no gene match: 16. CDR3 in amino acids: CASTAFGTGLAGGRETQYF. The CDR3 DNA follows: TGTGCCAGCACCGCTTTCGGTACCGGACTAGCGGGGGGGCGAGAGACCCAGTACTTC.

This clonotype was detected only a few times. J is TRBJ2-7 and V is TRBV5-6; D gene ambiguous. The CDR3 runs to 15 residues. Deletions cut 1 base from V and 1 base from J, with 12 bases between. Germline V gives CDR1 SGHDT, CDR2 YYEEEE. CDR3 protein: CASSLSGGGSYEQYF. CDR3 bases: TGTGCCAGCAGCTTGTCTGGCGGCGGATCCTACGAGCAGTACTTC.

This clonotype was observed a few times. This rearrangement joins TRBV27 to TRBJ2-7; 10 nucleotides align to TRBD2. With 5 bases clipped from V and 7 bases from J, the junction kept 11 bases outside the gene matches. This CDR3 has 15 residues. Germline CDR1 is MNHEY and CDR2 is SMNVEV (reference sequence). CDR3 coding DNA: TGTGCCAGCAGTACAGATAGCGGGGGGCTATCAGAGCAGTACTTC. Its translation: CASSTDSGGLSEQYF.

In DNA form, the CDR3 reads TGTGCCAGTAGTATGGCGCCGGGACGGTCTCTGGACGAGCAGTACTTC. This translates into CASSMAPGRSLDEQYF. The genes are TRBV19 and TRBJ2-7, with D tentatively TRBD1 or TRBD2 (5 bases each). Trimming shortened V by 3 bases and J by 5 bases, and 20 bases separated the two germline ends. Germline V gene data show CDR1 as LNHDA and CDR2 as SQIVND (reference sequence). This CDR3 region has 16 residues.

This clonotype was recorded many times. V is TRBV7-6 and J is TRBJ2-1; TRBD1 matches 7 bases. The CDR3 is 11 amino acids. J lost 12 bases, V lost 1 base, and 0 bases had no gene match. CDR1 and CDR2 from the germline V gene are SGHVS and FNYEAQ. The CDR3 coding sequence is TGTGCCAGCAGCTTAGGACAGGGGCAGTTCTTC. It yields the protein CASSLGQGQFF.